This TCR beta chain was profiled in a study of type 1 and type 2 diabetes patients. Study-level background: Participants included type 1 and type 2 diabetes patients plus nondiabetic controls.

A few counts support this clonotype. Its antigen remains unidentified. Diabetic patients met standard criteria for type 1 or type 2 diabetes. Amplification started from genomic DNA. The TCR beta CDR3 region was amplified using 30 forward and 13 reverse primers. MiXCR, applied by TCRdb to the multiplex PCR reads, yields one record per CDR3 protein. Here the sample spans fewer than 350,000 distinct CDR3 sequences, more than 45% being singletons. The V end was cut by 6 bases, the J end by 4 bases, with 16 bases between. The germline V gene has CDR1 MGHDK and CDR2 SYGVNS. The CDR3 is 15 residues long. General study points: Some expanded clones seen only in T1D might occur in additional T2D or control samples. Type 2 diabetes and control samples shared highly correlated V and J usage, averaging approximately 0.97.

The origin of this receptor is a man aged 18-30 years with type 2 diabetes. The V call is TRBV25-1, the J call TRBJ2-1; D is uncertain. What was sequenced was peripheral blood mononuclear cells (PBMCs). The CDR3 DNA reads TGTGCCAGCAGATCAGACGGACGCGCATACAATGAGCAGTTCTTC. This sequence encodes CASRSDGRAYNEQFF. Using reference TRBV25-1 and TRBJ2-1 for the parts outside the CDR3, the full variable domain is EADIYQTPRYLVIGTGKKITLECSQTMGHDKMYWYQQDPGMELHLIHYSYGVNSTEKGDLSSESTVSRIRTEHFPLTLESARPSHTSQYLCASRSDGRAYNEQFFGPGTRLTVL.